A single sample gave rise to the 20 T cell receptor beta chains below, sequenced in a study of blood T cell repertoires in COVID-19. TCRdb's copy holds only in-frame clones and misses some; the assay was immunoSEQ multiplex PCR. The sample yields 140,000 to 150,000 clones, around 89% seen once. The sequenced sample was peripheral blood. All receptors derive from a man aged 55-75 years with active or convalescent COVID-19.

The V call is TRBV7-8, the J call TRBJ2-5; 11 bases are a match to TRBD2. Germline CDR1 is SGHVS and CDR2 is FQNEAQ. The CDR3 totals 15 residues. Trimming cost V 4 bases and J 4 bases; bases outside gene matches: 5. In DNA form, the CDR3 reads TGTGCCAGCAGCTCCCTAGCGGGAGGAGGAGAGACCCAGTACTTC. Translated, it gives CASSSLAGGGETQYF.

The chain has TRBV9 and TRBJ2-3, with D possibly TRBD1 on 6 matching bases. The CDR3 covers 14 residues. V was clipped by 4 bases and J by 2 bases, with 11 bases between them. Germline-derived CDR1 and CDR2 are SGDLS and YYNGEE. CDR3 coding DNA: TGTGCCAGCAGCCCACAGGGCATCACAGATACGCAGTATTTT. Its protein product is CASSPQGITDTQYF.

The V gene is TRBV19, the J gene TRBJ2-1; 9 bases match TRBD2. Per germline, CDR1 LNHDA and CDR2 SQIVND (reference sequence). There are 14 residues in the CDR3. The junction had 6 bases not matched to a gene; V was cut back by 6 bases and J by 6 bases. The CDR3 coding sequence is TGTGCCAGTAGGTCTCCGGGACTAGCCAATGAGCAGTTCTTC. It specifies CASRSPGLANEQFF.

The rearrangement joins TRBV4-1 to TRBJ2-1, with TRBD1 matching over 7 bases. CDR3 length: 14 residues. V shed 0 bases and J 6 bases; nucleotides not matched to a gene: 2. Germline V gives CDR1 MGHRA, CDR2 YSYEKL. CDR3 sequence reads: CASSQDNRGNEQFF. The CDR3 nucleotides read TGCGCCAGCAGCCAAGATAACAGGGGCAATGAGCAGTTCTTC.

The chain employs TRBV7-2 and TRBJ1-2; D is perhaps TRBD1 (5 bases). The CDR3 spans 12 residues. V dropped 4 bases and J dropped 7 bases, with 10 bases sitting between them. Germline lookup yields CDR1 SGHTA and CDR2 FQGNSA. The CDR3 nucleotides read TGTGCCAGCAGCTGGGGCGGCGGTGGCTACACCTTC. It codes for CASSWGGGGYTF. The full variable domain, completed using reference TRBV7-2 and TRBJ1-2, is GAGVSQSPSNKVTEKGKDVELRCDPISGHTALYWYRQSLGQGLEFLIYFQGNSAPDKSGLPSDRFSAERTGGSVSTLTIQRTQQEDSAVYLCASSWGGGGYTFGSGTRLTVV.

The V and J genes are TRBV11-2 and TRBJ1-1; 9 nucleotides line up with TRBD1. CDR3 length: 16 amino acids. CDR1 SGHAT and CDR2 FQNNGV come from the germline V gene. Trimming at V came to 4 bases and at J to 3 bases, leaving 9 bases not matched to a gene. The CDR3 sequence: CASSSGTGKRYTEAFF. CDR3 sequence (DNA): TGTGCCAGCAGCTCAGGGACAGGGAAAAGGTACACTGAAGCTTTCTTT.

This rearrangement joins TRBV7-3 to TRBJ1-1; 9 bases are shared with TRBD1. CDR1 is SGHTA and CDR2 is FQGTGA in the germline V gene. V shed 5 bases, J shed 3 bases, and the junction held 1 base outside the gene matches. The CDR3 consists of 13 residues. The CDR3 sequence is CASSRDRDTEAFF. In DNA form, the CDR3 reads TGTGCCAGCAGCCGGGACAGGGACACTGAAGCTTTCTTT. The full variable domain, in which reference TRBV7-3 and TRBJ1-1 provide the parts outside the CDR3, is GAGVSQTPSNKVTEKGKYVELRCDPISGHTALYWYRQSLGQGPEFLIYFQGTGAADDSGLPNDRFFAVRPEGSVSTLKIQRTERGDSAVYLCASSRDRDTEAFFGQGTRLTVV.

The chain recombines TRBV2 with TRBJ1-6, with D possibly TRBD1 on 5 matching bases. Trimming removed 3 bases at V and 9 bases at J, with 15 bases between. CDR1 SNHLY and CDR2 FYNNEI come from the germline V gene. The CDR3 consists of 15 residues. CDR3 nucleotide sequence: TGTGCCAGCAGTGATTGGGGCTACAGTTCTTCACCCCTCCACTTT. Translating gives CASSDWGYSSSPLHF.

This rearrangement joins TRBV18 to TRBJ1-1; 7 nucleotides agree with TRBD1. Germline CDR1 reads KGHSH; CDR2 reads LQKENI. This CDR3 region has 13 residues. J lost 5 bases, V lost 5 bases, and 5 bases had no gene match. In DNA form, the CDR3 reads TGTGCCAGCTCATCTTCAGGGGGAACTGAAGCTTTCTTT. Translating it yields CASSSSGGTEAFF.

The chain has TRBV11-2 and TRBJ2-1; D is perhaps TRBD1 (7 bases). CDR3 length: 16 amino acids. Germline V CDR1 and CDR2: SGHAT, FQNNGV. The V end lost 5 bases, the J end lost 5 bases, and 19 bases lay between the germline ends. The CDR3 DNA reads TGTGCCAGCAGCGAAGGGGGCGGGACGGGTGACAATGAGCAGTTCTTC. Residues: CASSEGGGTGDNEQFF.

This chain uses TRBV10-3 with TRBJ1-3, with TRBD1 identical over 7 bases. CDR3 length: 15 amino acids. The ends lost 4 bases at V and 0 bases at J; junction bases unmatched: 3. Germline-derived CDR1 and CDR2 are ENHRY and SYGVKD. CDR3 bases: TGTGCCATCAGTGCGGGACAGCTCTCTGGAAACACCATATATTTT. This encodes CAISAGQLSGNTIYF.

The rearrangement uses TRBV5-8 and TRBJ1-6; weak D call: TRBD1 (6 bases). The CDR3 is 13 residues long. Between the trimmed V and J ends, which lost 4 bases and 8 bases, there was a span of 10 bases. The germline CDR1 and CDR2 sequences are SGHTS and YDEGEE. CDR3 residues: CASSTHRDSPLHF. In DNA form, the CDR3 reads TGTGCCAGCAGCACCCACAGGGATTCACCCCTCCACTTT.

The chain links TRBV15 to TRBJ2-4; TRBD2 matches at 11 bases. V gave up 1 base and J gave up 9 bases; unmatched junction bases: 5. This CDR3 is built from 15 residues. In germline, CDR1 is LNHNV, CDR2 YYDKDF (reference sequence). The CDR3 spells CATSRGTSGSFIQYF. In DNA form, the CDR3 reads TGTGCCACCAGCAGAGGCACTAGCGGGAGTTTCATTCAGTACTTC.

The gene calls are TRBV7-3 and TRBJ2-1; 9 positions agree with TRBD1. Looked up from germline, CDR1 is SGHTA and CDR2 is FQGTGA. This CDR3 is 14 amino acids long. Trimming cost V 0 bases and J 9 bases; bases outside gene matches: 3. The CDR3 DNA is TGTGCCAGCAGCTTAACTGGACAGGGGCCTGAGCAGTTCTTC. Translated: CASSLTGQGPEQFF.

The chain couples TRBV15 to TRBJ2-5; no firm D call. V shed 4 bases and J shed 4 bases, with 10 bases lying between them. The CDR3 sequence is 13 residues long. The germline CDR1 and CDR2 sequences are LNHNV and YYDKDF (reference sequence). CDR3 protein: CATSNRVTETQYF. CDR3 in DNA: TGTGCCACCAGCAACCGGGTAACAGAGACCCAGTACTTC.

V and J are TRBV6-5 and TRBJ2-1; tentative D call: TRBD2 (5 bases). CDR3 length: 11 residues. The germline V gene encodes CDR1 MNHEY and CDR2 SVGAGI. The ends were cut back, 7 bases at V and 5 bases at J, with 6 bases in the middle. The CDR3 protein is CASTRDNEQFF. CDR3 in DNA: TGTGCCAGCACGAGGGACAATGAGCAGTTCTTC.

The chain has TRBV28 and TRBJ2-7; D gene uncertain. V lost 3 bases, J lost 5 bases, and 17 bases lay in between. CDR3 length equals 15 residues. The germline V gene encodes CDR1 MDHEN and CDR2 SYDVKM. CDR3: CASSFTGFARNEQYF. The CDR3, as DNA: TGTGCCAGCAGTTTCACGGGTTTCGCAAGGAACGAGCAGTACTTC.

The count of this clone is one. J is TRBJ2-5 and V is TRBV5-4; the match to TRBD2 covers 11 bases. Germline V gene data show CDR1 as SGHNT and CDR2 as YYREEE (reference sequence). With 4 bases clipped from V and 5 bases from J, the junction kept 7 bases outside the gene matches. The CDR3 contains 15 residues. The CDR3 loop is CASSGQTSGEETQYF. The CDR3 DNA sequence: TGTGCCAGCAGCGGGCAGACTAGCGGGGAGGAGACCCAGTACTTC. The complete variable domain, with remaining parts taken from reference TRBV5-4 and TRBJ2-5, reads ETGVTQSPTHLIKTRGQQVTLRCSSQSGHNTVSWYQQALGQGPQFIFQYYREEENGRGNFPPRFSGLQFPNYSSELNVNALELDDSALYLCASSGQTSGEETQYFGPGTRLLVL.

The chain combines TRBV27 with TRBJ2-1, with TRBD2 matching 7 bases. Germline CDR1 reads MNHEY; CDR2 reads SMNVEV (reference sequence). J lost 9 bases, V lost 3 bases, and 14 bases had no gene match. The CDR3 is 16 residues long. This chain's CDR3 is CASSLSSGALRSEQFF. The CDR3 DNA sequence: TGTGCCAGCAGTTTGTCGAGCGGGGCCCTCCGAAGTGAGCAGTTCTTC.

The chain joins TRBV27 to TRBJ1-1, with D perhaps TRBD1 (6 bases). Germline V CDR1 and CDR2: MNHEY, SMNVEV (reference sequence). The CDR3 runs 14 residues. V shed 5 bases and J shed 4 bases, with 14 bases lying between them. The CDR3 protein is CASSMRGGGTEAFF. For the CDR3, the DNA is TGTGCCAGCAGTATGAGAGGGGGGGGCACTGAAGCTTTCTTT.